The 29 T cell receptor beta chains listed next were all sequenced from one sample in a study of cytomegalovirus exposure and HLA in healthy donors (dated by TCRdb to 2015 to 2018). The protocol used for the library was the immunoSEQ multiplex PCR assay. For the multiplex PCR, a mixture combining 60 forward primers for TCR Vbeta segments and 13 reverse primers for TCR Jbeta segments was used. This is the immuneACCESS table as TCRdb keeps it, with only in-frame sequences that have V and J called. A part of the clones is gone; compared with another copy, unresolved V genes explain less than half, and the rest is unexplained. The sample table records 100,000 to 150,000 clones; 72% of these occur just once. The ten largest account for 3% to 4.5% of the sample. Material for sequencing was PBMCs. These TCRs come from a man aged 25-45 years in good health and CMV-seronegative.

The chain couples TRBV29-1 to TRBJ1-1, with a possible D match to TRBD1 (5 bases). The germline gives CDR1 SQVTM, CDR2 ANQGSEA. The CDR3 length is 13 residues. Trimming stripped 6 bases from V and 4 bases from J, with 15 bases between. The DNA of the CDR3 is TGCAGCGTCTCCTCGGGGGTCGGCACTGAAGCTTTCTTT. It encodes CSVSSGVGTEAFF.

The gene calls are TRBV2 and TRBJ2-5; TRBD2 matches at 12 bases. There are 15 residues in the CDR3. V was clipped by 8 bases and J by 7 bases; unmatched bases: 11. The germline gives CDR1 SNHLY, CDR2 FYNNEI. The CDR3 DNA is TGTGCCAGCGGTACTAGCGGGGGGACCTCACGGACCCAGTACTTC. This sequence encodes CASGTSGGTSRTQYF. The whole variable domain, filled in from reference TRBV2 and TRBJ2-5, reads EPEVTQTPSHQVTQMGQEVILRCVPISNHLYFYWYRQILGQKVEFLVSFYNNEISEKSEIFDDQFSVERPDGSNFTLKIRSTKLEDSAMYFCASGTSGGTSRTQYFGPGTRLLVL.

Concerning this clone itself: Additional DNA sequences in this sample encode the identical CDR3. CDR3 in amino acids: CASNQGQAYEQYF. In nucleotides, the CDR3 is TGTGCCAGCAACCAGGGGCAGGCATACGAGCAGTACTTC. The chain uses TRBV7-8 and TRBJ2-7; maybe TRBD1 (6 bases). The CDR3 consists of 13 residues. The V gene's germline CDR1 is SGHVS and CDR2 FQNEAQ. V gave up 7 bases and J gave up 4 bases, with 14 bases separating them. The complete variable domain, with remaining parts taken from reference TRBV7-8 and TRBJ2-7, reads GAGVSQSPRYKVAKRGQDVALRCDPISGHVSLFWYQQALGQGPEFLTYFQNEAQLDKSGLPSDRFFAERPEGSVSTLKIQRTQQEDSAVYLCASNQGQAYEQYFGPGTRLTVT.

A few counts support this clone. This sequence joins TRBV18 and TRBJ1-3, with TRBD1 matching 7 bases. Trimming cost V 4 bases and J 9 bases; bases outside gene matches: 9. CDR1 is KGHSH, CDR2 LQKENI, per germline. The CDR3 runs 14 residues. The CDR3 DNA is TGTGCCAGCTCACAGGACAGGCTGGAAAGCACCATATATTTT. Amino acids: CASSQDRLESTIYF. The full variable domain, with the rest looked up from reference TRBV18 and TRBJ1-3, is NAGVMQNPRHLVRRRGQEARLRCSPMKGHSHVYWYRQLPEEGLKFMVYLQKENIIDESGMPKERFSAEFPKEGPSILRIQQVVRGDSAAYFCASSQDRLESTIYFGEGSWLTVV.

Only a few counts were recorded for this clone. The gene calls are TRBV6-4 and TRBJ2-3, with D possibly matching TRBD2 (7 bases). The V end lost 4 bases, the J end lost 6 bases, and 11 bases lay between the germline ends. Germline CDR1 is MRHNA and CDR2 is SNTAGT. The CDR3 runs to 13 residues. For the CDR3, the DNA is TGTGCCAGCAGTGTGAGGGGGGGGGATACGCAGTATTTT. It specifies CASSVRGGDTQYF.

This rearrangement joins TRBV5-1 to TRBJ2-1; 15 bases agree with TRBD2. V gave up 7 bases and J gave up 7 bases; unmatched junction bases: 12. The germline CDR1 and CDR2 sequences are SGHRS and YFSETQ. The CDR3 consists of 17 residues. The CDR3 DNA reads as TGCGCCAGCTGTTTATGGGCCGGGACTAGCGGGGGGAATGAGCAGTTCTTC. Protein: CASCLWAGTSGGNEQFF.

The CDR3 DNA sequence: TGTGCCAGCAGCCAAGAGGGTGTTGGTAGCGGCAACTACGAGCAGTACTTC. It translates to CASSQEGVGSGNYEQYF. The chain couples TRBV4-2 to TRBJ2-7, with D perhaps matching TRBD2 (6 bases). From germline, CDR1 is LGHNA and CDR2 YNFKEQ. The V end was cut by 0 bases, the J end by 3 bases, with 18 bases between. This CDR3 has 17 amino acids.

The rearrangement uses TRBV9 and TRBJ2-5; unclear D gene. Germline V gene sequence: CDR1 SGDLS, CDR2 YYNGEE. The CDR3 covers 14 residues. Trimming cost V 1 base and J 5 bases, with 12 bases left between them. CDR3 DNA: TGTGCCAGCAGCGTATCTGGAGATCCGGAGACCCAGTACTTC. It encodes CASSVSGDPETQYF. Looking up the rest from reference TRBV9 and TRBJ2-5 gives the full variable domain: DSGVTQTPKHLITATGQRVTLRCSPRSGDLSVYWYQQSLDQGLQFLIQYYNGEERAKGNILERFSAQQFPDLHSELNLSSLELGDSALYFCASSVSGDPETQYFGPGTRLLVL.

The V call is TRBV6-5, the J call TRBJ1-2, with TRBD1 identical over 9 bases. Trimming took 4 bases from V and 7 from J; bases not matched to a gene: 4. CDR1 MNHEY and CDR2 SVGAGI come from the germline V gene. This CDR3 has 13 residues. Here the CDR3 DNA reads TGTGCCAGCAGTTCCGGACAGGGGCCTGGCTACACCTTC. This encodes CASSSGQGPGYTF.

V gene TRBV4-1 combines with J gene TRBJ2-2; 7 bases are a match to TRBD1. CDR1 is MGHRA and CDR2 is YSYEKL in the germline V gene. The V gene end was trimmed by 11 bases and the J gene end by 4 bases; junction bases not matched to a gene: 19. The CDR3 contains 17 residues. Here the CDR3 DNA reads TGCGCCTCAGAGAGGCTACAGGGGCGAGTGGGCACCGGGGAGCTGTTTTTT. It is translated as CASERLQGRVGTGELFF.

This clone was recorded once. CDR3 sequence reads: CAISEPGGHVLTF. CDR3 bases: TGTGCCATCAGTGAGCCAGGGGGCCACGTCCTGACTTTC. The V gene is TRBV10-3, the J gene TRBJ2-6; 8 nucleotides agree with TRBD1. Germline assignment: CDR1 ENHRY and CDR2 SYGVKD. With 2 bases clipped from V and 11 bases from J, the junction kept 2 bases outside the gene matches. The CDR3 has 13 amino acids.

This chain connects TRBV5-1 to TRBJ1-3; weak D call: TRBD1 (5 bases). Trimming stripped 0 bases from V and 0 bases from J, with 10 bases between. CDR3 length: 16 amino acids. Germline values: CDR1 SGHRS, CDR2 YFSETQ. The CDR3 spells CASSLGWGSSGNTIYF. The CDR3 nucleotides are TGCGCCAGCAGCTTGGGTTGGGGCAGCTCTGGAAACACCATATATTTT.

The chain carries TRBV28 and TRBJ1-2; 10 bases match TRBD1. The CDR3 totals 13 residues. V lost 6 bases and J lost 5; bases outside the gene matches: 3. CDR1 and CDR2 from the germline V gene are MDHEN and SYDVKM. In nucleotides, the CDR3 is TGTGCCAGCAGGGTGGGACAGGGGTATGGCTACACCTTC. It translates to CASRVGQGYGYTF.

The chain links TRBV30 to TRBJ2-5; 9 nucleotides agree with TRBD2. From germline, CDR1 is GTSNPN and CDR2 SVGIG (reference sequence). The CDR3 sequence is 16 residues long. Losses at the gene ends were 0 bases for V and 2 bases for J; bases not matched to a gene: 7. The CDR3 coding sequence is TGTGCCTGGAGTGTAAGCCTAGCGGGGACTCAAGAGACCCAGTACTTC. The encoded protein is CAWSVSLAGTQETQYF.

This clone was seen a few times. For the CDR3, the DNA is TGTGCCAGCAGCTTAGACAGGGCTCCCGGGGAGCTGTTTTTT. Protein product: CASSLDRAPGELFF. The chain recombines TRBV7-3 with TRBJ2-2; TRBD1 aligns across 7 bases. The J segment lost 6 bases and the V segment lost 2 bases, leaving 3 bases of the junction unmatched. Germline values: CDR1 SGHTA, CDR2 FQGTGA. The CDR3 extends over 14 amino acids.

In its sample, this clone was seen a few times. The CDR3 loop is CASSLWEPDNEAFF. DNA of the CDR3: TGCGCCAGCAGCTTGTGGGAGCCGGATAATGAAGCTTTCTTT. The rearrangement joins TRBV5-1 to TRBJ1-1; D uncertain. This CDR3 is built from 14 residues. Trimming pared 1 base from V and 7 bases from J, leaving 14 bases between. CDR1 and CDR2 from the germline V gene are SGHRS and YFSETQ.

The chain employs TRBV30 and TRBJ2-1; D might be TRBD2 (5 bases). The CDR3 covers 15 residues. Trimming stripped 4 bases from V and 8 bases from J, with 21 bases between. Germline V lookup: CDR1 GTSNPN, CDR2 SVGIG (reference sequence). The CDR3 protein is CAWNWRTTAVYEQFF. The CDR3 DNA reads TGTGCCTGGAATTGGAGGACGACCGCGGTCTATGAGCAGTTCTTC.

V gene TRBV5-1 combines with J gene TRBJ2-5, with a tentative D call TRBD1 (6 bases). The germline V gene encodes CDR1 SGHRS and CDR2 YFSETQ. V gave up 0 bases and J gave up 4 bases, with 13 bases separating them. The CDR3 totals 15 residues. DNA for the CDR3: TGCGCCAGCAGCTTGGGGCCTGACAGGAGAGAGACCCAGTACTTC. Residues: CASSLGPDRRETQYF.

V is TRBV9 and J is TRBJ1-3; D perhaps matches TRBD1 (5 bases). The V gene's germline CDR1 is SGDLS and CDR2 YYNGEE. The V gene lost 0 bases and the J gene lost 0 bases, with 13 bases spanning the gap. There are 17 residues in the CDR3. CDR3 in DNA: TGTGCCAGCAGCGTAGCATCGGAGGGGACCTCTGGAAACACCATATATTTT. Encoded protein: CASSVASEGTSGNTIYF.

The chain couples TRBV27 to TRBJ2-1; the match to TRBD2 covers 7 bases. Trimming took 5 bases from V and 7 from J; bases not matched to a gene: 8. The CDR3 length is 14 residues. Per the germline V gene, CDR1 is MNHEY and CDR2 is SMNVEV (reference sequence). The DNA of the CDR3 is TGTGCCAGCAGTCCCCTAGCGGCGGATAATGAGCAGTTCTTC. Translating gives CASSPLAADNEQFF.

The chain employs TRBV6-5 and TRBJ2-7, with 8 bases matching TRBD1. V was clipped by 5 bases and J by 1 base; unmatched bases: 4. The CDR3 is made up of 14 amino acids. CDR1 MNHEY and CDR2 SVGAGI come from the germline V gene. CDR3: CASSIGQGSYEQYF. CDR3 sequence (DNA): TGTGCCAGCAGTATAGGACAGGGTTCCTACGAGCAGTACTTC.

The rearrangement links TRBV30 to TRBJ2-1, with unresolved D. V lost 1 base, J lost 4 bases, and 2 bases lay in between. Per germline, CDR1 GTSNPN and CDR2 SVGIG (reference sequence). The CDR3 totals 11 residues. CDR3 nucleotide sequence: TGTGCCTGGAGTGCTTACAATGAGCAGTTCTTC. Residues: CAWSAYNEQFF.

J is TRBJ2-2 and V is TRBV18; no reliable D call. CDR1 and CDR2 from the germline V gene are KGHSH and LQKENI. V was trimmed by 1 base and J by 5 bases, leaving 8 bases between them. CDR3 size: 14 residues. CDR3 in DNA: TGTGCCAGCTCACCACGCACGGTTACCGGGGAGCTGTTTTTT. Encoded protein: CASSPRTVTGELFF.

The chain carries TRBV14 and TRBJ1-1, with a weak D call TRBD1 (5 bases). Germline loops: CDR1 SGHDN, CDR2 FVKESK. This CDR3 has 13 amino acids. Trimming removed 1 base from V and 10 bases from J, with 13 bases in between. This chain's CDR3 is CASSQGSGLTAFF. The CDR3 nucleotides read TGTGCCAGCAGCCAAGGCTCGGGACTTACAGCTTTCTTT.

A few counts support this clone. This chain connects TRBV18 to TRBJ2-2; TRBD1 matches at 10 bases. The CDR3 length is 16 residues. The germline gives CDR1 KGHSH, CDR2 LQKENI. V lost 2 bases to trimming and J lost 4 bases; unmatched junction nucleotides: 4. DNA for the CDR3: TGTGCCAGCTCACCAGGGACAGGGGTCAGCACCGGGGAGCTGTTTTTT. As protein: CASSPGTGVSTGELFF. Full variable domain (remainder filled in from reference TRBV18 and TRBJ2-2): NAGVMQNPRHLVRRRGQEARLRCSPMKGHSHVYWYRQLPEEGLKFMVYLQKENIIDESGMPKERFSAEFPKEGPSILRIQQVVRGDSAAYFCASSPGTGVSTGELFFGEGSRLTVL.

The chain uses TRBV7-2 and TRBJ1-2; TRBD1 aligns across 7 bases. The CDR3 length is 14 residues. Germline CDR1 is SGHTA and CDR2 is FQGNSA. J gave up 4 bases and V 0 bases, and 2 bases lay outside the gene matches. CDR3: CASSLADRPYGYTF. The CDR3 nucleotides read TGTGCCAGCAGCTTAGCGGACAGGCCCTATGGCTACACCTTC.

The chain has TRBV27 and TRBJ2-3; 8 bases map to TRBD2. Losses at the gene ends were 3 bases for V and 3 bases for J; bases not matched to a gene: 5. The V gene's germline CDR1 is MNHEY and CDR2 SMNVEV (reference sequence). This CDR3 spans 15 amino acids. Here the CDR3 reads CASSFNPSGTDTQYF. In DNA, the CDR3 is TGTGCCAGCAGTTTCAACCCTAGCGGGACAGATACGCAGTATTTT.

This clone was seen once. A junction boundary mismatches the germline segment, possibly from a read error. The chain employs TRBV7-7 and TRBJ2-3, with D tentatively TRBD1 (6 bases). This CDR3 comprises 14 residues. Germline CDR1 is SSHAT and CDR2 is FNYEAQ (reference sequence). The CDR3 region is CASSRNRDTDTQYF. CDR3 DNA sequence: TGTGCTAGCAGCCGTAACAGGGACACAGATACGCAGTATTTT.

The J gene is TRBJ2-7, the V gene TRBV5-1; 7 bases fit TRBD1. Germline CDR1 SGHRS, CDR2 YFSETQ. The J segment lost 2 bases and the V segment lost 0 bases, leaving 5 bases of the junction unmatched. This CDR3 region has 15 residues. DNA for the CDR3: TGCGCCAGCAGCTTGGAGGGGACAGAAGCCTACGAGCAGTACTTC. Translated: CASSLEGTEAYEQYF.